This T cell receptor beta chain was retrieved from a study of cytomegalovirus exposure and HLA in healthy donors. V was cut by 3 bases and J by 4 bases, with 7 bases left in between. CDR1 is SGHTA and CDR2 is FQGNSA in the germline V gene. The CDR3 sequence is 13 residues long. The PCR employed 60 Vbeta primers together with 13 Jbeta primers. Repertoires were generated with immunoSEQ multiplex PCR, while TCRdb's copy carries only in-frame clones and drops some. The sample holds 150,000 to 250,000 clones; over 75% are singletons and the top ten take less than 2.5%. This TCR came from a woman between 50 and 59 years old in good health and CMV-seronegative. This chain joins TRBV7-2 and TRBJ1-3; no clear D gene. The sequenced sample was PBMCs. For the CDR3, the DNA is TGTGCCAGCAGCTTGGGCTCCGGAAACACCATATATTTT. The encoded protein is CASSLGSGNTIYF.